This T cell receptor beta chain was identified during a study of T cells in Graves' hyperthyroidism and ophthalmopathy. RNA transcripts served as the template for amplifying TCR beta CDR3 regions. With the HTBI primer set, the TCR CDR3 went through a first round of RT-PCR. TCRdb re-called the multiplex PCR reads through MiXCR, storing one row per CDR3 protein. Of 240,000 or so distinct CDR3 sequences detected, around 15% appear once; the ten largest clones hold less than 35%. The CDR3 totals 14 residues. Germline V gene data show CDR1 as SGHRS and CDR2 as YFSETQ. Trimming removed 5 bases from V and 2 bases from J, with 13 bases in between. Exclusion followed for patients with uncontrolled infection, other autoimmune disease, pregnancy or lactation. Clinical symptoms, serum thyroxine and TRAb, thyroid ultrasound and orbital computed tomography were used for the diagnoses. This clonotype was recorded at least ten times.

The chain recombines TRBV5-1 with TRBJ1-2; TRBD1 is a possible D gene (5 bases). The sample consisted of blood. This receptor was obtained from a woman in her late teens or twenties with Graves' ophthalmopathy. The CDR3 region is CASRSGLANYGYTF. The CDR3 nucleotides read TGCGCCAGCAGGTCGGGACTGGCGAACTATGGCTACACCTTC.